The sequence of this T cell receptor (beta chain) was determined in a study of PD-1 blockade in classical Hodgkin lymphoma. Overall study results and limits: Patients newly diagnosed and complete responders had comparable baseline diversity.

Time point meaning: cycle 4 day 1 (C4D1), after 5 to 7 weeks of nivolumab. Every patient experienced relapse after autologous stem cell transplantation, and brentuximab vedotin exposure varied. On this clone itself: The antigen is not known.

Assay used: immunoSEQ multiplex PCR; TCRdb lists only in-frame clones, some missing. Here the sample spans more than 95,000 clones, 89% being singletons. V gave up 3 bases and J gave up 2 bases, with 12 bases separating them. This CDR3 region has 15 residues. The germline V gene encodes CDR1 MNHEY and CDR2 SMNVEV (reference sequence). This receptor was obtained from a human donor with classical Hodgkin lymphoma. The sample was peripheral blood mononuclear cells (PBMCs), taken before the fourth cycle of nivolumab. The chain couples TRBV27 to TRBJ2-3, with a possible D match to TRBD1 (5 bases). In DNA, the CDR3 is TGTGCCAGCAGTTTTGCAGGGTTTTCCACAGATACGCAGTATTTT. It encodes CASSFAGFSTDTQYF.